The sequence of this T cell receptor (beta chain) was determined in a study of T cell responses to AZD1222 COVID-19 vaccine. Only in-frame clones appear in the TCRdb table, and some are missing; sequencing was by immunoSEQ multiplex PCR. The sample yields roughly 120,000 clones, around 87% seen once. This CDR3 region has 15 residues. The V gene lost 7 bases and the J gene lost 2 bases, with 17 bases spanning the gap. CDR1 LNHDA and CDR2 SQIVND come from the germline V gene (reference sequence). The chain has TRBV19 and TRBJ2-5; weak D call: TRBD1 (6 bases). The TCR was taken from an adult in good health. Sample: peripheral blood, taken on day 0 of AZD1222 vaccination. CDR3 residues: CASMGTGLPQETQYF. CDR3 bases: TGTGCCAGTATGGGCACAGGGCTTCCACAAGAGACCCAGTACTTC.